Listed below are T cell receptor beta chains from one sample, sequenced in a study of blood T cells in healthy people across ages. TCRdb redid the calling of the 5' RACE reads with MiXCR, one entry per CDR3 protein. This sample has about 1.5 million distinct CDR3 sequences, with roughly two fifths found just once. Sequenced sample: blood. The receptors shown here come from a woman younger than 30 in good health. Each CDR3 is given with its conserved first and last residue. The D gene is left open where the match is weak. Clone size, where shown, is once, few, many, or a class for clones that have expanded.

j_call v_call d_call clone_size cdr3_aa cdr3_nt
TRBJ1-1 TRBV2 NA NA CASSEAFGGGTEAFF TGTGCCAGCAGTGAAGCCTTCGGTGGGGGCACTGAAGCTTTCTTT
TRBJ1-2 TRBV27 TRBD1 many CASSLKGTGGNYGYTF TGTGCCAGCAGTTTAAAAGGGACAGGGGGCAACTATGGCTACACCTTC
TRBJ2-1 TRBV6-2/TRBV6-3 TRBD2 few CASIGLAYNEQFF TGTGCCAGCATTGGACTAGCATACAATGAGCAGTTCTTC
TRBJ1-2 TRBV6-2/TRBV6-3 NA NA CASRSTRPPYGYTF TGTGCCAGCAGATCAACTAGGCCCCCCTATGGCTACACCTTC
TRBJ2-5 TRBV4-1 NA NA CASSQDLDSQETQYF TGCGCCAGCAGCCAAGATCTCGACAGCCAAGAGACCCAGTACTTC
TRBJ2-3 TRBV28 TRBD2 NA CASSSPAGEGSDTQYF TGTGCCAGCAGTTCCCCCGCGGGAGAGGGGTCAGATACGCAGTATTTT
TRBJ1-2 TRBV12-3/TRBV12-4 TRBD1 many CASSLSPTGNYGYTF TGTGCCAGCAGTTTATCTCCGACAGGGAACTATGGCTACACCTTC
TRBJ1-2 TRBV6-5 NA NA CASSPRQRTNYGYTF TGTGCCAGCAGTCCCCGACAGCGAACTAACTATGGCTACACCTTC
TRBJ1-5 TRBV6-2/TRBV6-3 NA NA CASSFRQPYSNQPQHF TGTGCCAGCAGTTTCCGACAACCGTATAGCAATCAGCCCCAGCATTTT
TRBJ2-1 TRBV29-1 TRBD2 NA CSVEDGTGGLSYNERFF TGCAGCGTTGAAGACGGGACGGGGGGTCTATCCTACAATGAGCGGTTCTTC
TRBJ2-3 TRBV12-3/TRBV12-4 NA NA CATADGYTQYF TGTGCCACGGCTGATGGGTATACGCAGTATTTT
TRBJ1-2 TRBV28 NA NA CASSLYGFGYTF TGTGCCAGCAGTTTATATGGTTTTGGCTACACCTTC
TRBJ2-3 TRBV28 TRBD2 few CASSLTSRGLAGTDTQYF TGTGCCAGCAGTCTTACCAGCCGGGGACTAGCGGGCACAGATACGCAGTATTTT
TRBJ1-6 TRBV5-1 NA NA CASTLEGDYNSPLHF TGCGCCAGCACCTTGGAGGGCGATTATAATTCACCCCTCCACTTT
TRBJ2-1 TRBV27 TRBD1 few CASSFRGTGSYNEQFF TGTGCCAGCAGTTTCAGGGGGACGGGGTCCTACAATGAGCAGTTCTTC
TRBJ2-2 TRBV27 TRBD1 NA CASTPWGQGTSTGELFF TGTGCCAGCACCCCCTGGGGACAGGGTACGAGCACCGGGGAGCTGTTTTTT
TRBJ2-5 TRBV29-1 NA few CSVEDLRLDRETQYF TGCAGCGTTGAAGATCTCCGACTAGATCGAGAGACCCAGTACTTC
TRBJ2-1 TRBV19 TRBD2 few CASSLRTSGKADEQFF TGTGCCAGTAGTCTACGGACTAGCGGGAAGGCGGATGAGCAGTTCTTC
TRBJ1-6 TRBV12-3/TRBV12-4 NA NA CASSMTENSPLHF TGTGCCAGCAGTATGACGGAAAATTCACCCCTCCACTTT
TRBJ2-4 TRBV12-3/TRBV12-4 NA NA CASSKQGLVSNIKYF TGTGCCAGCAGTAAACAGGGATTGGTGTCGAACATTAAGTACTTC
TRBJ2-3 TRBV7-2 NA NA CASSLGWTVRDTQYF TGTGCCAGCAGCTTAGGCTGGACCGTTAGAGATACGCAGTATTTT
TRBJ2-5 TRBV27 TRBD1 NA CASHPGGGGCEQYF TGTGCCAGCCATCCAGGGGGTGGTGGATGTGAGCAGTACTTC
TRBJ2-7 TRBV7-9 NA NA CASSLEGGATIVYEQYF TGTGCCAGCAGCTTAGAGGGTGGCGCGACGATTGTCTACGAGCAGTACTTC
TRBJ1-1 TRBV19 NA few CASSPGGNFEAFF TGTGCCAGTAGTCCTGGGGGTAATTTTGAAGCTTTCTTT
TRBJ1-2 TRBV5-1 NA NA CASSLVGAESYGYTF TGCGCCAGCAGCTTGGTTGGGGCGGAGTCCTATGGCTACACCTTC
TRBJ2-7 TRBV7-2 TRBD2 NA CASSNRDGRDEQYF TGTGCCAGCAGTAACCGGGACGGGAGGGACGAGCAGTACTTC
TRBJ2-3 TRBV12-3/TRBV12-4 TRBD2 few CASSSYSGGANTDTQYF TGTGCCAGCAGTTCCTATAGCGGGGGGGCCAATACAGATACGCAGTATTTT
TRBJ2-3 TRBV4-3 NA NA CASSPSNSGSSVLNTQYF TGCGCCAGCAGCCCGTCTAACTCTGGATCTAGCGTTCTGAATACGCAGTATTTT
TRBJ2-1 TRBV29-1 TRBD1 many CSAAGTGNNEQFF TGCAGCGCCGCCGGGACAGGAAACAATGAGCAGTTCTTC